This T cell receptor (beta chain) was sequenced for a study of control samples from healthy donors and cancer patients. The V gene end was trimmed by 4 bases and the J gene end by 7 bases; junction bases not matched to a gene: 10. The CDR3 contains 16 residues. Germline V gene data show CDR1 as SEHNR and CDR2 as FQNEAQ (reference sequence). TCRdb keeps only in-frame clones here, not all; method: immunoSEQ multiplex PCR. The table lists 50,000 or so clones, about four fifths of them singletons. The clonotype comes from a man between 65 and 85 years old in good health. The gene calls are TRBV7-9 and TRBJ2-5; TRBD2 matches at 12 bases. Sequenced material: blood. The CDR3 reads CASSYLAGGVPGTQYF. The DNA for the CDR3 is TGTGCCAGCAGCTATCTAGCGGGGGGGGTTCCTGGGACCCAGTACTTC.